These 17 T cell receptor beta chains were sequenced from one sample in a study of cytomegalovirus exposure and HLA in healthy donors. The PCR was carried out with 60 Vbeta primers and 13 Jbeta primers. The data were produced by immunoSEQ multiplex PCR, yet TCRdb's version contains in-frame clones alone and is incomplete. Here the sample spans 150,000 to 200,000 clones, about 80% being singletons. Material for sequencing was PBMCs. Receptor source: a woman between 40 and 55 years old in good health and CMV-seronegative.

J is TRBJ1-2 and V is TRBV5-5; D is ambiguous. Looked up from germline, CDR1 is SGHKS and CDR2 is YYEKEE (reference sequence). The ends were cut back, 4 bases at V and 5 bases at J, with 15 bases in the middle. This CDR3 is built from 14 residues. The CDR3 is CASSPPGPIYGYTF. In nucleotides, the CDR3 is TGTGCCAGCAGCCCCCCTGGGCCGATATATGGCTACACCTTC.

The V and J genes are TRBV28 and TRBJ2-6, with 7 positions matching TRBD1. V was pared by 6 bases and J by 0 bases, with 2 bases of the junction left unmatched. Per the germline V gene, CDR1 is MDHEN and CDR2 is SYDVKM. This CDR3 contains 15 residues. The CDR3 DNA sequence: TGTGCCAGCAGCCGGACAGGCTCTGGGGCCAACGTCCTGACTTTC. This codes for CASSRTGSGANVLTF. The full variable domain, completed using reference TRBV28 and TRBJ2-6, is DVKVTQSSRYLVKRTGEKVFLECVQDMDHENMFWYRQDPGLGLRLIYFSYDVKMKEKGDIPEGYSVSREKKERFSLILESASTNQTSMYLCASSRTGSGANVLTFGAGSRLTVL.

V is TRBV19 and J is TRBJ1-5, with no clear D. Germline V lookup: CDR1 LNHDA, CDR2 SQIVND (reference sequence). This CDR3 spans 14 amino acids. V lost 5 bases to trimming and J lost 6 bases, with 14 bases between them. CDR3 coding DNA: TGTGCCAGTAGTCGGGGAGGGATGGGTCAGCCCCAGCATTTT. Its protein product is CASSRGGMGQPQHF.

V and J are TRBV28 and TRBJ1-2, with 7 bases identical to TRBD1. The V gene's germline CDR1 is MDHEN and CDR2 SYDVKM. The CDR3 is made up of 12 amino acids. V lost 6 bases and J lost 8; bases outside the gene matches: 6. The CDR3 sequence is CASSEGARGYTF. The CDR3 DNA reads TGTGCCAGCAGCGAGGGGGCGCGGGGCTACACCTTC.

The chain is built from TRBV10-3 and TRBJ2-5, with TRBD2 identical over 7 bases. Germline-derived CDR1 and CDR2 are ENHRY and SYGVKD. This CDR3 contains 15 residues. The ends lost 3 bases at V and 2 bases at J; junction bases unmatched: 6. In DNA form, the CDR3 reads TGTGCCATCAGTGAAGGGCTAGCGGCACAAGAGACCCAGTACTTC. As protein: CAISEGLAAQETQYF.

CDR3 sequence: CASSFGSSYNEQFF. The DNA for the CDR3 is TGTGCCAGCAGCTTTGGTAGCTCCTACAATGAGCAGTTCTTC. The gene calls are TRBV7-2 and TRBJ2-1, with D uncertain. The V gene's germline CDR1 is SGHTA and CDR2 FQGNSA. The ends were cut back, 3 bases at V and 0 bases at J, with 6 bases in the middle. This CDR3 contains 14 residues.

For the CDR3, the DNA is TGTGCCAGCAGTTTATCGTCGCAGGGGAATCAGCCCCAGCATTTT. Protein sequence: CASSLSSQGNQPQHF. J is TRBJ1-5 and V is TRBV27, with a weak D call TRBD1 (6 bases). The V end was cut by 0 bases, the J end by 4 bases, with 10 bases between. The CDR3 is made up of 15 amino acids. In germline, CDR1 is MNHEY, CDR2 SMNVEV (reference sequence).

The chain combines TRBV9 with TRBJ2-3; TRBD1 agrees at 7 bases. Trimming at V came to 6 bases and at J to 6 bases, leaving 7 bases not matched to a gene. The CDR3 consists of 13 residues. The germline V gene encodes CDR1 SGDLS and CDR2 YYNGEE. DNA for the CDR3: TGTGCCAGCACCCAACAGGGGCTGGATACGCAGTATTTT. Translation: CASTQQGLDTQYF.

V usage is TRBV4-2 and J usage is TRBJ2-1; TRBD2 aligns across 13 bases. CDR1 and CDR2 from the germline V gene are LGHNA and YNFKEQ. CDR3 size: 18 residues. Trimming at V came to 1 base and at J to 7 bases, leaving 10 bases not matched to a gene. CDR3 residues: CASSQAPRTSGSGNEQFF. CDR3 nucleotide sequence: TGTGCCAGCAGCCAAGCTCCTAGGACTAGCGGGAGTGGGAATGAGCAGTTCTTC.

This chain connects TRBV5-1 to TRBJ2-3; TRBD2 agrees at 7 bases. Germline CDR1 is SGHRS and CDR2 is YFSETQ. The junction had 6 bases not matched to a gene; V was cut back by 4 bases and J by 4 bases. CDR3 length: 14 amino acids. This chain's CDR3 is CASSGGGSADTQYF. DNA for the CDR3: TGCGCCAGCAGCGGGGGGGGGTCTGCAGATACGCAGTATTTT.

The chain employs TRBV10-3 and TRBJ2-1; 9 bases fit TRBD2. Looked up from germline, CDR1 is ENHRY and CDR2 is SYGVKD. The V gene end was trimmed by 9 bases and the J gene end by 0 bases; junction bases not matched to a gene: 21. The length of the CDR3 is 20 residues. DNA of the CDR3: TGTGCCATTAGTACCACCCTGACTAGCGGAACCCAGAGCTCCTACAATGAGCAGTTCTTC. Its protein is CAISTTLTSGTQSSYNEQFF.

The chain carries TRBV5-1 and TRBJ2-7; 7 bases fit TRBD2. In germline, CDR1 is SGHRS, CDR2 YFSETQ. This CDR3 is 16 amino acids long. The V and J ends lost 0 bases and 2 bases, in that order; junction bases with no gene match: 8. The CDR3 loop is CASSLGGGTTPYEQYV. The CDR3 DNA reads TGCGCCAGCAGCTTGGGGGGAGGGACTACACCCTACGAGCAGTACGTC.

This clone was observed a handful of times. The chain is built from TRBV7-2 and TRBJ2-1; D remains ambiguous. Per germline, CDR1 SGHTA and CDR2 FQGNSA. V was trimmed by 11 bases and J by 5 bases, leaving 19 bases between them. The CDR3 loop spans 14 amino acids. The DNA of the CDR3 is TGTGCCCGGTCACAGCCTACAATAGACAATGAGCAGTTCTTC. It yields the protein CARSQPTIDNEQFF.

V gene TRBV18 combines with J gene TRBJ1-1; tentative D call: TRBD1 (6 bases). The CDR3 is 12 amino acids. V shed 1 base and J shed 8 bases, with 8 bases lying between them. From germline, CDR1 is KGHSH and CDR2 LQKENI. The CDR3 is CASSPLQGEAFF. The CDR3 nucleotides are TGTGCCAGCTCACCACTACAGGGCGAAGCTTTCTTT. Together with reference TRBV18 and TRBJ1-1, the CDR3 gives the full variable domain: NAGVMQNPRHLVRRRGQEARLRCSPMKGHSHVYWYRQLPEEGLKFMVYLQKENIIDESGMPKERFSAEFPKEGPSILRIQQVVRGDSAAYFCASSPLQGEAFFGQGTRLTVV.

The rearrangement joins TRBV5-4 to TRBJ2-1; 10 nucleotides line up with TRBD2. The ends lost 1 base at V and 10 bases at J; junction bases unmatched: 5. The CDR3 sequence is 14 residues long. In germline, CDR1 is SGHNT, CDR2 YYREEE (reference sequence). The CDR3 DNA reads as TGTGCCAGCAGCTTGTTCCAGCGGGAGGGCGAGCAGTTCTTC. Protein sequence: CASSLFQREGEQFF.

This clone was observed a handful of times. The chain has TRBV4-3 and TRBJ1-2; 10 nucleotides match TRBD1. The length of the CDR3 is 17 residues. Germline loops: CDR1 LGHNA, CDR2 YSLEER. Trimming cost V 4 bases and J 4 bases; bases outside gene matches: 12. This CDR3 reads CASSLRAGTGDSYGYTF. CDR3 sequence (DNA): TGCGCCAGCAGCCTGAGAGCAGGGACAGGGGACAGCTATGGCTACACCTTC.

The J gene is TRBJ2-2, the V gene TRBV6-5; 7 nucleotides agree with TRBD1. Germline V gene data show CDR1 as MNHEY and CDR2 as SVGAGI. The J segment lost 4 bases and the V segment lost 8 bases, leaving 1 base of the junction unmatched. CDR3 length: 12 amino acids. CDR3 in DNA: TGTGCCAGCCGGGACAGCACCGGGGAGCTGTTTTTT. It is translated as CASRDSTGELFF.